This TCR beta chain stems from a study of T cells in Graves' hyperthyroidism and ophthalmopathy. Researchers amplified the TCR beta CDR3 regions from RNA transcripts. A set of HTBI primers served as the primers for a first-round RT-PCR of the TCR CDR3. Each CDR3 protein is one row after TCRdb ran MiXCR on the multiplex PCR reads. The sample includes around 360,000 distinct CDR3 sequences, 15% of them seen just once. This clonotype was seen many times. The TCR sequence derives from an older woman with Graves' ophthalmopathy. Sequencing input: blood.

Here the CDR3 reads CASSYYGTGYEQYF. Written as DNA, the CDR3 is TGTGCCAGCAGTTACTATGGCACGGGCTACGAGCAGTACTTC. This rearrangement joins TRBV6-6 to TRBJ2-7; D not resolved. Trimming shortened V by 1 base and J by 3 bases, and 10 bases separated the two germline ends. This CDR3 region has 14 residues. Germline CDR1 and CDR2: MNHNY and SVGAGI (reference sequence).